This T cell receptor (beta chain) was found in a study of blood T cell repertoires in COVID-19. About the study: Acute and convalescent COVID-19 samples came from the United States, Italy and Spain. The analysed material was cDNA or gDNA that came from T cells, B-cell-depleted T cells, or PBMCs.

Original handling: It was from reference gene primer amplification that nucleated cell counts were estimated. Assay: immunoSEQ multiplex PCR; the TCRdb copy retains only in-frame clones and omits some. The V and J calls and clone size come from that table; D and trimming were worked out from the DNA. This sample has 38,000 or so clones, with more than 80% found just once. CDR1 and CDR2 (germline): GTSNPN, SVGIG (reference sequence). The CDR3 is 13 residues long. Trimming took off 1 base at V and 5 bases at J, with 11 bases between the two ends. This TCR was recovered from a human donor in a cohort sampled during active or convalescent COVID-19. The donor label of this sample is uncertain. The chain joins TRBV30 to TRBJ1-2; D call uncertain. Sequenced input: peripheral blood. Written as DNA, the CDR3 is TGTGCCTGGAGTGGCATGGGAGGGTATGGCTACACCTTC. This sequence encodes CAWSGMGGYGYTF.